This T cell receptor beta chain was captured in a study of OX40 agonist ivuxolimab in advanced cancers. Points from the study as a whole: Some nonresponders likewise displayed low normalized T-cell clonal expansion. At 0.1 to 3.0 mg/kg, CD4+ and CD8+ blood T cells expanded clonally by week 6.

Assay used: immunoSEQ multiplex PCR; TCRdb lists only in-frame clones, some missing. The sample carries 15,000 to 20,000 clones, approximately 77% recorded once. Germline trimming cut 3 bases from V and 3 bases from J; bases unmatched to any gene: 12. This CDR3 region has 17 residues. In germline, CDR1 is MNHEY, CDR2 SMNVEV (reference sequence). This clone was seen a handful of times. Its specificity is unknown. The TCR was taken from an adult with an advanced solid tumor such as melanoma, head and neck, liver or kidney cancer. The sequencing used CD4+ or CD8+ T cells sorted from blood, collected in a trial of the OX40 agonist ivuxolimab. The rearrangement links TRBV27 to TRBJ1-1; 8 nucleotides match TRBD1. CDR3 sequence (DNA): TGTGCCAGCAGTTTGAACTTCGGACAGGGCAAACACACTGAAGCTTTCTTT. It codes for CASSLNFGQGKHTEAFF.